Included here is one T cell receptor beta chain sequence, with context. The antigen remains unidentified. A history of autoimmune disease or systemic immunosuppression excluded patients. CDR3 size: 16 residues. Trimming cost V 3 bases and J 4 bases; bases outside gene matches: 7. Per germline, CDR1 MNHEY and CDR2 SMNVEV (reference sequence). Clones were read by immunoSEQ multiplex PCR, and TCRdb kept only the in-frame ones, dropping some. This sample yields some 85,000 clones, of which nearly 90% are seen a single time; 0.72% belongs to the top ten. This entry comes from a study of OX40 agonist ivuxolimab in advanced cancers. Findings and limits, study-wide: Averaged across samples, CD8+ T cells carried more expanded clones than CD4+ did. Circulating CD4+ and CD8+ T cells showed clonal expansion by week 6 at 0.1 to 3.0 mg/kg. Expanded peripheral T cells had an undetermined antigen specificity.

V usage is TRBV27 and J usage is TRBJ2-5; 11 nucleotides match TRBD2. The sequence was collected from an adult with an advanced solid tumor such as melanoma, head and neck, liver or kidney cancer. The specimen comprised CD4+ or CD8+ T cells sorted from blood, sampled in a trial of the OX40 agonist ivuxolimab. CDR3: CASSFDRLAGRETQYF. The CDR3 DNA reads TGTGCCAGCAGTTTCGATCGACTAGCGGGACGAGAGACCCAGTACTTC.